Detailed here is one T cell receptor (beta chain). Its cognate antigen has yet to be identified. No quality values exist for individual bases; no much larger clone is one base distant. This record comes from a study of T-cell reconstitution after alpha-beta-depleted transplantation in children (TCRdb year 2016). About the investigation overall: T-cell immune reconstitution after TCRalphabeta/CD19-depleted allogeneic hematopoietic cell transplantation in children was quantitatively tracked in the study by means of TCR repertoire profiling. Here is what the overall study found, with its caveats: In some patients, high TCRbeta diversity at day 60 was attributed to recipient T cells and intrathymic progenitors that had survived conditioning. The frequencies of hyperexpanded clones fell over the following months, and after one year, T-cell counts and TCRbeta diversity were mostly attributed to newly produced T cells. Apparently early alphabetaT-cell count recovery about two months after transplant reportedly relied on only several hundred rapidly expanded clones derived from non-depleted graft cells.

Sample treatment or condition, as interpreted from the label and publication: allogeneic hematopoietic cell transplantation with graft depleted of TCRalphabeta T cells and CD19 B cells. The children who served as transplant recipients had been given grafts of TCRalphabeta/CD19-depleted allogeneic hematopoietic cells. V trim: 0 bases; J trim: 3 bases; unmatched bases: 1. From the germline V gene, CDR1 is ENHRY and CDR2 is SYGVKD. The cysteine opens and the phenylalanine closes a CDR3 of 15 amino acids. The retained sequence is limited to the CDR3, 45 bases, with the frame set at the first base. Receptors were amplified or captured by PCR. Sequencer: Illumina HiSeq 2500. TCR libraries were prepared with molecular barcoding, using unique molecular identifiers to normalize TCRbeta repertoire quantification. The public reads were run again by TCRdb, first through fastp at Q25 and then through MiXCR, and only productive beta chains were kept. Merged by CDR3 protein, the rows form single entries marked with the most common genes and DNA. The sample includes around 960,000 distinct CDR3 sequences, with 25% to 30% observed a single time. The ten biggest clones cover roughly 28% of the sample.

The TCR was taken from a boy under two years old who had a stem cell transplant for SCID, so the T cells may come from the graft donor. Material: PBMCs, mostly from graft donor cells, obtained 360 days after TCRalphabeta/CD19-depleted stem cell transplant. The chain links TRBV10-3 with TRBJ2-7; TRBD2 matches 11 bases in the middle. CDR3 sequence: CAISESGLADYEQYF. The DNA is TGTGCCATCAGTGAGTCGGGACTAGCGGACTACGAGCAGTACTTC.